This T cell receptor (beta chain) was sequenced for a study of CD8+CD57+ T cells in acquired aplastic anemia. The CDR3 totals 15 residues. The V gene's germline CDR1 is WSHSY and CDR2 SAAADI. The template for TCR beta VDJ and CDR3 sequence profiling was genomic DNA. MiXCR, run by TCRdb on the reads, gives a single entry per CDR3 protein. This sample has fewer than 200,000 distinct CDR3 sequences, with approximately 40% found just once. Study-wide results and caveats: Controls did not differ significantly from patients in CD8+ Simpson's diversity. Around 30 sequences, all CD8+ CDR3, were shared between patients and controls.

Notes on this clonotype: The target antigen is unknown. At one end, the junction sequence differs from germline, possibly due to a read error.

The chain links TRBV10-2 to TRBJ2-3, with 10 positions matching TRBD2. The material sequenced was sorted CD4+, CD8+, or CD8+CD57+ T cells (not recorded which) from PBMCs. This receptor was obtained from a human donor in good health. CDR3 sequence (DNA): TGCGCCGGCAGTGAGTCGCTGGGACTAGCGAATACGCAGTATTTT. It specifies CAGSESLGLANTQYF.